This T cell receptor beta chain stems from a study of cytomegalovirus exposure and HLA in healthy donors (TCRdb year 2017). About the study as a whole: According to an earlier analysis of a few hundred of the donors, about 179 million T cells yielded roughly 110 million unique TCR beta sequences and 276 Gb of sequence data. Typing coverage differed by locus: A, B, C, DRB1 and DQB1 were typed in roughly 629-640 donors, DQA1 in around 500, DPA1 in 606, and DPB1 in 472. In an earlier analysis of 587 of the donors, high-throughput TCR beta sequencing was used to judge whether each TCR beta V gene segment behaved as functional or pseudogenic. Of the roughly 400 genotyped donors, 80% to 90% were placed in the genetic ancestry cluster associated with self-reported Caucasian donors. In the later analysis, no new phenotypic data were used to find candidate immune exposures; instead, reliance was placed on TCR beta sequences and their occurrence across donors. A later genetic analysis took genome-wide SNP genotypes for about 55% of the 666 donors and used that subset as a discovery cohort. All discovery cohort repertoires had been generated on a single sequencing platform. HLA typing covered class I and class II loci at four-digit resolution. High-throughput TCR immunosequencing, statistical association of individual TCRs with disease status, and machine learning were combined to predict cytomegalovirus infection status. Donor age, sex, ethnicity and CMV serostatus were collected together with the repertoire data. Among about 400 genotyped donors of the cohort, an average of roughly 230,000 unique TCR beta nucleotide sequences was sequenced per donor, of which 15% to 20% were non-productive. The T cell repertoires of about 700 subjects were profiled by immunosequencing and related to cytomegalovirus serostatus. To study patterns of TCR occurrence, a later analysis re-analyzed previously published TCR beta repertoires from 550 to 800 donors and added high-resolution HLA genotyping. An early release covering roughly 640 HLA-typed donors comprised 300 to 350 gigabases of sequencing data and around 80 million unique TCR sequences. Roughly 5 DR-DQ haplotypes were handled as single units for association and clustering because linkage in the cohort was strong. The study was designed to test whether signatures of past pathogen exposure could be identified by cataloging public T cell receptors. Besides the first cohort of hundreds of subjects, a separate validation cohort made up of over a hundred different subjects was used.

The library was produced with the immunoSEQ multiplex PCR assay. A mixture of 60 forward primers for TCR Vbeta segments and 13 reverse primers for TCR Jbeta segments was used in the multiplex PCR. Amplification of the CDR3 region of rearranged TCR beta genes was performed with a multiplex PCR assay on genomic DNA. On the Illumina HiSeq System, the amplified TCR beta libraries were sequenced as 87-base-pair reads. The paper's data handling went like this. Across the 500 to 700 repertoires, a later analysis counted 78 million or so unique TCR beta chains, around 11 million of which were shared by at least two donors. A nearest-neighbor algorithm error-corrected the raw reads and collapsed the reads into unique sequences, merging closely related sequences to remove PCR and sequencing errors. Alignment of CDR3 sequences to IMGT reference sequences was used to assign V, D and J gene segments. Each retained sequence needed at least a six-nucleotide match to both a V gene segment and a J gene segment. A rearrangement was called productive if the CDR3 had no stop codons and remained in frame with V and J, and every other rearrangement was called non-productive. CDR3 was defined according to IMGT convention as the region running from the second conserved V-encoded cysteine to the conserved J-encoded phenylalanine. Sequences without an unambiguous match to a single V gene segment were excluded from the earlier analysis of 500 to 700 of the donors. In an earlier analysis of 587 of the donors, V segments were called functional above 56.7% productive rearrangements and were called segregating when the between-donor standard deviation exceeded 5%. A statistical classification framework was built for diagnosing cytomegalovirus status from the catalog of TCR beta chain sequences. In a later analysis, V and J genes were assigned by comparing TCR nucleotide sequences against IMGT/GENE-DB human TR gene sequences. In a later analysis, CDR3 sequences and most-parsimonious VDJ recombination scenarios were assigned using the TCRdist pipeline. In a later analysis, every TCR beta chain was defined by the combination of its CDR3 amino acid sequence and its V-gene family, and reads without a unique V-gene family were dropped. As a way to deal with suspected cross-contamination and a sequencing artifact, a later analysis dropped 450 to 600 nucleotide sequences that were highly shared and had low generation probability. For each public chain, a later analysis derived a clonal expansion index from normalized ranks of inferred template counts within each repertoire. In a later analysis, generation probabilities were computed using a VDJ recombination model fitted to out-of-frame rearrangements, and the results were checked against IGoR. In a later analysis, hypergeometric tests were used to score TCR-TCR, TCR-HLA and TCR-CMV co-occurrence, with a repertoire-size bias correction applied to TCR pairs. In a later analysis, false discovery rates were estimated by permuting HLA or CMV assignments 20 times. A later analysis grouped co-occurring TCRs with DBSCAN, adding TCRdist sequence similarity when clustering within HLA-allele-positive subsets. For co-occurrence clustering, repertoires with fewer than 30,000 or more than 120,000 public chains were excluded, along with roughly 5 repertoires with anomalous nucleotide sharing. TCRdb took this table from immuneACCESS and kept in-frame rearrangements with V and J called. Such tables lack part of the clones; where checked against another copy, unresolved V genes explain under half of the gap, and the rest is unexplained. V, J and clone size were drawn from that table, and D and trimming were deduced from the DNA. The sample has 65,000 to 100,000 clones on record, around three quarters of them singletons. The top ten constitute less than 4% of the sample.

The cohort comprised fewer than 750 healthy bone marrow donors. At the time of sampling, all cohort members were nominally healthy, though unrecorded immune exposures were likely present. The donor tested CMV seronegative and was one of the 352 seronegative cohort members. A peripheral blood sample was provided by each donor, and peripheral blood mononuclear cells were used for TCR beta sequencing. The Qiagen DNeasy Blood Extraction Kit was used to extract genomic DNA from the blood cell samples. To note about this clone: It lacks a known antigen. Within one base of it there is no much larger clone, and no base qualities were kept.

General conclusions and limits of the study: The cohort was sequenced for TCR beta chains only, and without alpha or paired-chain data the features that could be detected were limited. Several of the top co-occurrence clusters appeared to be linked to parvovirus B19, influenza, CMV and Epstein-Barr virus, according to a later analysis. A further reported finding was that TCR beta sequences accurately predicted the HLA-A and HLA-B alleles for most subjects in the first cohort. Strong co-occurrence of HLA alleles, especially DR and DQ, made assigning TCR associations to individual alleles difficult. Presence/absence analyses assumed roughly uniform sequencing depth across donors, an assumption that may not hold. In a later analysis, HLA-associated TCR beta chains were found to be more clonally expanded and to have lower generation probabilities than equally common non-associated chains. About 17 rarely observed V segments, including chromosome 9 orphons, were excluded from the earlier analysis of approximately 500 of the donors because counts were too low. The 87-base-pair reads could not distinguish some IMGT-functional V segments, including TRBV6-2 and TRBV6-3, so those segments were excluded. Because some donors lacked HLA typing at each locus, the association tests relied only on the typed subset. According to a later analysis, TCR association rates differed among HLA loci, with DRB1 alleles showing the most associated TCRs and HLA-C alleles showing the fewest. The study listed 150 to 200 TCR beta chains as associated with cytomegalovirus. For the cohort, immune exposure information was limited to CMV serostatus. An association between a missense DCLRE1C variant and V-gene and J-gene trimming of TCR beta chains was found in a later genetic analysis and replicated in an independent cohort. The authors suggested that the approach could potentially be extended to other disease states and immunological phenotypes. Most CMV-associated TCR beta chains appeared to be HLA-restricted in a later analysis, and the HLA associations seemed to be driven largely by CMV exposure. Cytomegalovirus status was reported to be diagnosed by the classifier with high specificity and sensitivity in both the original and validation cohorts. In vitro tests confirmed that a few of the cytomegalovirus-associated TCR beta chains recognize cytomegalovirus antigens. In a later analysis, some 18,000 TCR beta sequences were associated with specific HLA alleles at a false discovery rate of 0.05. An earlier analysis of approximately 600 of the donors showed that most TCR beta V segments appeared in productive rearrangements either about 87% or about 30% of the time, which broadly matched IMGT annotations. Compared with the roughly 670-donor mean, donors in an Asian-associated ancestry cluster had fewer N-insertions in productive TCRs, according to a later genetic analysis. A group of highly shared sequence variants was considered likely to be a technical artifact of the sequencing pipeline. Linkage disequilibrium might explain the correlated functional status among segregating V segments, but an unknown experimental factor could not be ruled out. Most TCR sequences were observed very rarely across donors, whereas some public TCRs were present in many individuals.

V was cut back by 0 bases and J by 5 bases, leaving a gap of 16 bases between them. Per the germline V gene, SQVTM is the CDR1 and ANQGSEA is the CDR2. The CDR3, from cysteine to phenylalanine, totals 15 residues. CDR3 DNA only is kept here, 45 bases in frame from base 1. The sequenced material came from PBMCs. The TCR was taken from a man aged 40-49 years in good health and CMV-seronegative. This sequence uses TRBV29-1 and TRBJ1-2; TRBD1 is a weak D gene call, 6 bases matching. The sequenced DNA is TGCAGCGTTGAAGATGTGGGGGCCGGGAGGTATGGCTACACCTTC. This codes for CSVEDVGAGRYGYTF. With all but the CDR3 taken from the reference TRBV29-1 and TRBJ1-2 genes, the full variable domain is: SAVISQKPSRDICQRGTSLTIQCQVDSQVTMMFWYRQQPGQSLTLIATANQGSEATYESGFVIDKFPISRPNLTFSTLTVSNMSPEDSSIYLCSVEDVGAGRYGYTFGSGTRLTVV.